The T cell receptor (beta chain) described here comes from a study of control samples from healthy donors and cancer patients. Sequenced by immunoSEQ multiplex PCR; TCRdb stores in-frame clones only, minus some. Counted here are approximately 89,000 clones, approximately 86% occurring once; the ten biggest clones make up under 25%. The CDR3 sequence is 13 residues long. Germline CDR1 reads SGHRS; CDR2 reads YFSETQ. V lost 0 bases to trimming and J lost 7 bases, with 10 bases between them. The sample was blood. The V call is TRBV5-1, the J call TRBJ1-2, with a possible D match to TRBD1 (6 bases). This TCR came from a man in his thirties or forties in good health. DNA of the CDR3: TGCGCCAGCAGCTTGGCAGGGGAGGGTGGCTACACCTTC. Translating it yields CASSLAGEGGYTF.